These 29 T cell receptor beta chains came from one sample sequenced in a study of T cells in Graves' hyperthyroidism and ophthalmopathy. TCR beta CDR3 regions were amplified from RNA. First-round RT-PCR targeting the TCR CDR3 was performed with the HTBI primer set. Using its own MiXCR run on the multiplex PCR reads, TCRdb lists one record per CDR3 protein. The table includes around 340,000 distinct CDR3 sequences, approximately 15% detected once. The specimen was blood. The receptors derive from a woman between 25 and 40 years old with Graves' hyperthyroidism.

Note on this clonotype: A much larger clone differs by one base, so this may be a read error. The chain joins TRBV11-2 to TRBJ2-7, with 10 bases that match TRBD1. The trim removed 5 bases at V and 8 bases at J, leaving 9 bases unmatched. The CDR3 extends over 14 amino acids. Per germline, CDR1 SGHAT and CDR2 FQNNGV. The CDR3 here is CASSTETGGPKQYF. CDR3 nucleotide sequence: TGTGCCAGCAGCACAGAGACAGGGGGCCCCAAGCAGTACTTC.

This clonotype occurred many times. This rearrangement joins TRBV2 to TRBJ2-3; 8 nucleotides align to TRBD1. V lost 9 bases to trimming and J lost 3 bases; unmatched junction nucleotides: 8. The CDR3 has 14 residues. CDR1 and CDR2 from the germline V gene are SNHLY and FYNNEI. This CDR3 reads CARTRTGTTDTQYF. CDR3 nucleotides: TGTGCCAGAACAAGGACAGGGACGACAGATACGCAGTATTTT.

This clonotype was observed at least ten times. This chain joins TRBV11-2 and TRBJ2-7; 7 bases fit TRBD1. CDR3 length: 13 amino acids. J lost 5 bases, V lost 3 bases, and 4 bases had no gene match. The germline CDR1 and CDR2 sequences are SGHAT and FQNNGV. The DNA of the CDR3 is TGTGCCAGCAGCTTCGGGACAGCCGACGAGCAGTACTTC. The encoded protein is CASSFGTADEQYF.

The table lists this clonotype with many counts. The chain combines TRBV12-3 or TRBV12-4 with TRBJ2-1, with D perhaps TRBD2 (7 bases). There are 14 residues in the CDR3. V was shortened by 2 bases and J by 6 bases, with 11 bases between the two germline ends. For the CDR3, the DNA is TGTGCCAGCAGTTTAAGGGGGGGGGTCAATGAGCAGTTCTTC. Encoded protein: CASSLRGGVNEQFF.

This clonotype was seen a few times. V gene TRBV28 combines with J gene TRBJ1-2, with 8 bases aligning to TRBD1. CDR1 is MDHEN and CDR2 is SYDVKM in the germline V gene. The CDR3 runs 13 residues. The CDR3 nucleotides are TGTGTCGTGCGGAGTGGACAGGGAGAGGGCTACACCTTC. Residues: CVVRSGQGEGYTF.

There are a few counts of this clonotype. The rearrangement links TRBV6-1 to TRBJ1-5; 7 nucleotides match TRBD1. Germline V gene sequence: CDR1 MNHNS, CDR2 SASEGT. J lost 7 bases, V lost 0 bases, and 9 bases had no gene match. This CDR3 region has 16 residues. The CDR3 reads CASSEAITGDDQPQHF. The DNA of the CDR3 is TGTGCCAGCAGTGAAGCGATCACAGGGGATGACCAGCCCCAGCATTTT.

The chain links TRBV5-4 to TRBJ2-3; perhaps TRBD2 as D (6 bases). The CDR3 consists of 17 residues. V was cut by 4 bases and J by 1 base, with 19 bases left in between. Germline assignment: CDR1 SGHNT and CDR2 YYREEE (reference sequence). The CDR3 DNA reads as TGTGCCAGCAGCCGCCCCGGAGGGACTGCTGGCACAGATACGCAGTATTTT. Residues: CASSRPGGTAGTDTQYF.

The V gene is TRBV29-1, the J gene TRBJ2-3, with TRBD2 as a possible D gene (5 bases). Germline loops: CDR1 SQVTM, CDR2 ANQGSEA. The CDR3 extends over 14 amino acids. The ends were cut back, 3 bases at V and 1 base at J, with 11 bases in the middle. The CDR3 spells CSVEWELGTDTQYF. CDR3 nucleotides: TGCAGCGTTGAGTGGGAACTAGGCACAGATACGCAGTATTTT.

Only a few counts were recorded for this clonotype. The chain has TRBV2 and TRBJ1-6, with TRBD1 matching 8 bases. The length of the CDR3 is 14 residues. The trim removed 6 bases at V and 10 bases at J, leaving 8 bases unmatched. The V gene's germline CDR1 is SNHLY and CDR2 FYNNEI. In DNA form, the CDR3 reads TGTGCCAGCAGCACCGGACAGGGTGGCTCACCCCTCCACTTT. It yields the protein CASSTGQGGSPLHF.

This clonotype turned up a few times. The chain joins TRBV3-1 to TRBJ1-5; D call uncertain. The CDR3 has 14 amino acids. Germline V gene sequence: CDR1 LGHDT, CDR2 YNNKEL (reference sequence). Trimming shortened V by 3 bases and J by 9 bases, and 15 bases separated the two germline ends. The DNA for the CDR3 is TGTGCCAGCAGCCATTCATACGAGGGTGGGCCCCAGCATTTT. It translates to CASSHSYEGGPQHF.

The table lists this clonotype with many counts. The V and J genes are TRBV29-1 and TRBJ2-5; the match to TRBD2 covers 10 bases. Trimming cost V 2 bases and J 2 bases; bases outside gene matches: 2. CDR1 is SQVTM and CDR2 is ANQGSEA in the germline V gene. The CDR3 extends over 14 amino acids. CDR3 in amino acids: CSVELAGVQETQYF. The CDR3, as DNA: TGCAGCGTTGAACTAGCGGGAGTACAAGAGACCCAGTACTTC.

The genes are TRBV6-1 and TRBJ2-7; D gene uncertain. The CDR3 spans 13 residues. The V end was cut by 4 bases, the J end by 4 bases, with 11 bases between. CDR1 and CDR2 (germline): MNHNS, SASEGT. The DNA for the CDR3 is TGTGCCAGCAGTGGTCTGGGTGGGTACGAGCAGTACTTC. Translation: CASSGLGGYEQYF.

This clonotype was picked up a small number of times. The chain has TRBV7-6 and TRBJ2-2, with D hard to call. CDR3 length equals 14 residues. CDR1 is SGHVS, CDR2 FNYEAQ, per germline. The ends were cut back, 1 base at V and 5 bases at J, with 8 bases in the middle. CDR3 sequence: CASSLGMETGELFF. The CDR3 coding sequence is TGTGCCAGCAGCTTAGGCATGGAGACCGGGGAGCTGTTTTTT.

This clonotype was detected ten times or more. The chain couples TRBV7-2 to TRBJ2-7, with 14 bases that match TRBD2. Germline V gene lookup returns CDR1 SGHTA and CDR2 FQGNSA. V trimming: 4 bases; J trimming: 4 bases; junction bases outside the gene matches: 3. This CDR3 is built from 15 residues. As DNA, the CDR3 is TGTGCCAGCAGCTCAGGACTAGCGGGGGGTTACGAGCAGTACTTC. It yields the protein CASSSGLAGGYEQYF. The whole variable domain, filled in from reference TRBV7-2 and TRBJ2-7, reads GAGVSQSPSNKVTEKGKDVELRCDPISGHTALYWYRQSLGQGLEFLIYFQGNSAPDKSGLPSDRFSAERTGGSVSTLTIQRTQQEDSAVYLCASSSGLAGGYEQYFGPGTRLTVT.

There are a few counts of this clonotype. The chain combines TRBV7-9 with TRBJ1-4; possibly TRBD1 for D (6 bases). Germline CDR1 reads SEHNR; CDR2 reads FQNEAQ (reference sequence). This CDR3 contains 15 residues. V lost 10 bases to trimming and J lost 8 bases, with 23 bases between them. The CDR3 loop is CATQEQGGVREKLFF. The CDR3 bases are TGTGCCACCCAGGAACAGGGAGGGGTTCGGGAAAAACTGTTTTTT.

This clonotype turned up a few times. This rearrangement joins TRBV28 to TRBJ1-5; D might be TRBD1 (5 bases). This CDR3 is 16 amino acids long. Trimming shortened V by 3 bases and J by 3 bases, and 15 bases separated the two germline ends. Germline CDR1 and CDR2: MDHEN and SYDVKM. The CDR3 DNA is TGTGCCAGCAGTTTTCGGGTTGCAGGGTCCAATCAGCCCCAGCATTTT. Amino acids: CASSFRVAGSNQPQHF.

This chain joins TRBV30 and TRBJ1-4, with a possible D match to TRBD1 (5 bases). This CDR3 spans 13 amino acids. Trimming took 3 bases from V and 2 from J, leaving 7 bases between them. Germline V CDR1 and CDR2: GTSNPN, SVGIG (reference sequence). CDR3 nucleotide sequence: TGTGCCTGGAGGGGACCGACTAATGAAAAACTGTTTTTT. It yields the protein CAWRGPTNEKLFF.

This clonotype was detected only a few times. J is TRBJ2-3 and V is TRBV29-1; TRBD2 matches 7 bases. V was pared by 7 bases and J by 5 bases, with 15 bases of the junction left unmatched. From germline, CDR1 is SQVTM and CDR2 ANQGSEA. The length of the CDR3 is 15 residues. The CDR3 DNA sequence: TGCAGCGCCCATTTCGCGGGAGTTTCTATAGATACGCAGTATTTT. Translating gives CSAHFAGVSIDTQYF.

About this clonotype: A much larger clone differs by one base, so this may be a read error. The chain links TRBV2 to TRBJ2-4; D could derive from TRBD1 or TRBD2 (5 bases each). Germline V CDR1 and CDR2: SNHLY, FYNNEI. The V and J ends lost 6 bases and 1 base respectively, with 10 bases between them. The CDR3 has 14 amino acids. DNA for the CDR3: TGTGCCAGCAGCGGGGCATTCGCCAAAAACATTCAGTACTTC. This encodes CASSGAFAKNIQYF.

This clonotype was seen at least ten times. The chain carries TRBV28 and TRBJ1-2; D gene uncertain. This CDR3 has 13 residues. Trimming pared 5 bases from V and 1 base from J, leaving 8 bases between. CDR1 MDHEN and CDR2 SYDVKM come from the germline V gene. CDR3 bases: TGTGCCAGCAGTCTGAGTCTTAACTATGGCTACACCTTC. It encodes CASSLSLNYGYTF.

This clonotype came up a few times. The chain uses TRBV28 and TRBJ2-1, with D unclear. V was cut by 2 bases and J by 1 base, with 6 bases left in between. CDR1 and CDR2 (germline): MDHEN, SYDVKM. CDR3 length equals 14 residues. The CDR3, as DNA: TGTGCCAGCAGTTTAGCCAGTTCCTACAATGAGCAGTTCTTC. It translates to CASSLASSYNEQFF.

In its sample, this clonotype was seen many times. V usage is TRBV13 and J usage is TRBJ1-6; D is possibly TRBD1 (6 bases). This CDR3 has 14 residues. V gave up 4 bases and J gave up 8 bases, with 12 bases separating them. CDR1 PRHDT and CDR2 FYEKMQ come from the germline V gene (reference sequence). CDR3 DNA: TGTGCCAGCAGCTCACAGGGACCATATTCACCCCTCCACTTT. Translating gives CASSSQGPYSPLHF.

This clonotype was observed at least ten times. In DNA, the CDR3 is TGTGCCAGCAGTGTGACTAGCGGGAGTACCGGGGAGCTGTTTTTT. It yields the protein CASSVTSGSTGELFF. The V gene is TRBV6-1, the J gene TRBJ2-2, with 12 bases identical to TRBD2. Trimming at V came to 4 bases and at J to 5 bases, leaving 2 bases not matched to a gene. CDR1 MNHNS and CDR2 SASEGT come from the germline V gene. The CDR3 is 15 residues long.

In this sample, this clonotype turned up many times. The rearrangement uses TRBV11-2 and TRBJ2-1; no clear D gene. The CDR3 runs 15 residues. Trimming took 2 bases from V and 6 from J, leaving 14 bases between them. Germline CDR1 is SGHAT and CDR2 is FQNNGV. This CDR3 reads CASSLRPPPSNEQFF. The CDR3 region has the DNA TGTGCCAGCAGCTTAAGACCCCCTCCTAGCAATGAGCAGTTCTTC.

V and J are TRBV24-1 and TRBJ2-3; D uncertain. The V and J ends lost 3 bases and 12 bases respectively, with 9 bases between them. CDR1 is KGHDR and CDR2 is SFDVKD in the germline V gene. This CDR3 comprises 11 residues. In DNA form, the CDR3 reads TGTGCCACCAGTGATACGTCCTACCAGTATTTT. Protein: CATSDTSYQYF.

This clonotype was seen at least ten times. This chain links TRBV27 with TRBJ2-5; 8 bases match TRBD2. Germline V lookup: CDR1 MNHEY, CDR2 SMNVEV (reference sequence). V trimming: 7 bases; J trimming: 4 bases; junction bases outside the gene matches: 11. This CDR3 is built from 15 residues. In DNA, the CDR3 is TGTGCCAGCAAACCAGGAGCGGGAGTGGGAGAGACCCAGTACTTC. Protein product: CASKPGAGVGETQYF.

This clonotype was picked up a small number of times. The rearrangement links TRBV20-1 to TRBJ1-5, with 10 bases matching TRBD1. The CDR3 is 13 residues long. The V and J ends lost 6 bases and 5 bases, in that order; junction bases with no gene match: 4. CDR1 and CDR2 from the germline V gene are DFQATT and SNEGSKA (reference sequence). The chain's CDR3 is CSAGTGVDQPQHF. As DNA, the CDR3 is TGCAGTGCGGGGACAGGGGTGGATCAGCCCCAGCATTTT.

The rearrangement links TRBV14 to TRBJ2-5, with D perhaps TRBD1 (7 bases). The germline V and J ends were trimmed by 4 bases and 5 bases, with 20 bases remaining between them. This CDR3 spans 16 amino acids. The germline CDR1 and CDR2 sequences are SGHDN and FVKESK. In DNA form, the CDR3 reads TGTGCCAGCAGCCGGCGGGACAGCCCTCAGAGGGAGACCCAGTACTTC. As protein: CASSRRDSPQRETQYF.

This clonotype has ten or more counts. This CDR3 reads CSARFGVYEQYF. In DNA, the CDR3 is TGCAGTGCTAGATTCGGCGTCTACGAGCAGTACTTC. The gene calls are TRBV20-1 and TRBJ2-7; D not certain. CDR1 and CDR2 from the germline V gene are DFQATT and SNEGSKA (reference sequence). This CDR3 contains 12 residues. The V and J ends lost 2 bases and 3 bases respectively, with 8 bases between them.